Listed below are T cell receptor beta chains from one sample, sequenced in a study of somatic mutations in cytotoxic T cells in rheumatoid arthritis. Only in-frame clones appear in the TCRdb table, and some are missing; sequencing was by immunoSEQ multiplex PCR. The repertoire has around 2,600 clones, roughly four fifths of them found once; the top ten carry 50%. The specimen was CD8+ T cells sorted from blood. These receptors were collected from a man aged 60-69 years with rheumatoid arthritis. CDR3s include the opening cysteine and the closing phenylalanine or tryptophan. D genes are given only for firm matches. Clone size is shown for a subset of rows, as once, few, many or a class of expanded clone.

TRBV7-9,-,-,TRBJ1-2,CASSLENRDGYTF,TGTGCCAGCAGCTTAGAAAACAGGGATGGCTACACCTTC
TRBV27,TRBD1,-,TRBJ1-5,CASGQGVNQPQHF,TGTGCCAGTGGTCAGGGGGTCAATCAGCCCCAGCATTTT
TRBV9,-,-,TRBJ1-6,CASSRSTGSNSPLHF,TGTGCCAGCAGCCGATCGACAGGTTCCAATTCACCCCTCCACTTT
TRBV2,TRBD1,-,TRBJ2-7,CASRDRGGFEQYF,TGTGCCAGCAGAGACAGGGGGGGGTTCGAGCAGTACTTC
TRBV7-9,-,-,TRBJ2-1,CASSPHSDYLYNEQFF,TGTGCCAGCAGCCCCCACTCCGACTACCTCTACAATGAGCAGTTCTTC
TRBV9,TRBD2,-,TRBJ2-3,CASSVGGRVADTQYF,TGTGCCAGCAGCGTAGGCGGGAGAGTTGCAGATACGCAGTATTTT
TRBV7-2,TRBD1,-,TRBJ1-2,CASSPGTGTLLYTF,TGTGCCAGCAGCCCCGGGACAGGGACCCTCCTCTACACCTTC
TRBV27,-,-,TRBJ2-3,CASKSLDRVSTDTQYF,TGTGCCAGCAAATCCCTCGATAGAGTTAGCACAGATACGCAGTATTTT
TRBV4-1,TRBD2,-,TRBJ2-1,CASSQDRGLDNEQFF,TGCGCCAGCAGCCAAGATCGAGGACTAGATAATGAGCAGTTCTTC
TRBV19,TRBD2,medium-sized,TRBJ2-5,CASSMGGGDQETQYF,TGTGCCAGTAGTATGGGCGGGGGGGACCAAGAGACCCAGTACTTC
TRBV6-5,TRBD2,-,TRBJ2-2,CASSYTGLAGAGELFF,TGTGCCAGCAGTTACACGGGACTAGCGGGAGCCGGGGAGCTGTTTTTT
TRBV21-1,-,-,TRBJ2-7,CASSKAKGQGYYEQYF,TGTGCCAGCAGCAAAGCTAAGGGACAGGGGTACTACGAGCAGTACTTC
TRBV5-1,-,large,TRBJ1-2,CASSFTANYGYTF,TGCGCCAGCAGCTTCACGGCTAACTATGGCTACACCTTC
TRBV30,-,-,TRBJ2-1,CAWSGDSSYNEQFF,TGTGCCTGGAGCGGAGACAGCTCCTACAATGAGCAGTTCTTC
TRBV7-2,TRBD2,-,TRBJ2-1,CASSSVLGGGNEQFF,TGTGCCAGCAGCTCTGTGTTGGGGGGGGGCAATGAGCAGTTCTTC
TRBV18,TRBD2,-,TRBJ2-3,CASSPAVAGGLTDTQYF,TGTGCCAGCTCACCAGCAGTAGCGGGGGGGCTAACAGATACGCAGTATTTT
TRBV7-8,-,-,TRBJ2-7,CASSPNIASSYEQYF,TGTGCCAGCAGCCCCAATATTGCGAGCTCCTACGAGCAGTACTTC
TRBV15,TRBD2,-,TRBJ2-1,CATSITSGGATDEQFF,TGTGCCACCAGCATAACTAGCGGGGGGGCGACGGATGAGCAGTTCTTC
TRBV6-5,TRBD1,-,TRBJ1-1,CASSSGQGYTEAFF,TGTGCCAGCAGCTCGGGACAGGGGTATACTGAAGCTTTCTTT
TRBV4-2,-,-,TRBJ2-2,CASSQEVALYTGELFF,TGTGCCAGCAGCCAAGAAGTAGCGCTATACACCGGGGAGCTGTTTTTT
TRBV7-6,-,-,TRBJ1-5,CASSFGPYQPQHF,TGTGCCAGCAGCTTTGGGCCCTATCAGCCCCAGCATTTT
TRBV19,TRBD2,-,TRBJ2-1,CASSIVLAGYNEQFF,TGTGCCAGTAGTATAGTACTAGCGGGGTACAATGAGCAGTTCTTC
TRBV9,-,few,TRBJ2-7,CASSPIVSYEQYF,TGTGCCAGCAGCCCTATTGTTTCCTACGAGCAGTACTTC
TRBV4-2,-,-,TRBJ1-4,CASSQDLGAGDLREKLFF,TGTGCCAGCAGCCAAGATCTAGGGGCAGGCGACTTACGGGAAAAACTGTTTTTT
TRBV2,-,medium-sized,TRBJ1-6,CASSEDTNSPLHF,TGTGCCAGCAGTGAAGACACGAATTCACCCCTCCACTTT
TRBV7-2,-,-,TRBJ1-5,CASSKQGYQPQHF,TGTGCCAGCAGCAAGCAGGGGTATCAGCCCCAGCATTTT
TRBV27,-,large,TRBJ2-1,CASSPSTGYNEQFF,TGTGCCAGCAGTCCGTCGACAGGTTACAATGAGCAGTTCTTC
TRBV10-3,TRBD1,-,TRBJ2-1,CAISDPDRGHNEQFF,TGTGCCATCAGTGACCCAGACAGGGGCCACAATGAGCAGTTCTTC
TRBV18,TRBD1,few,TRBJ1-5,CASSPSDRDQPQHF,TGTGCCAGCTCACCATCGGACAGGGACCAGCCCCAGCATTTT
TRBV28,TRBD1,-,TRBJ2-5,CASSPPLTGVGQYF,TGTGCCAGCAGTCCACCCCTGACAGGGGTTGGCCAGTACTTC
TRBV29-1,TRBD1,-,TRBJ1-1,CSVRQGTEAFF,TGCAGCGTACGACAGGGCACTGAAGCTTTCTTT
TRBV21-1,-,-,TRBJ2-5,CASSKGDLAGDQETQYF,TGTGCCAGCAGCAAAGGAGACCTAGCGGGAGACCAAGAGACCCAGTACTTC
TRBV30,-,-,TRBJ2-7,CAWSVARHEQYF,TGTGCCTGGAGTGTCGCGCGGCACGAGCAGTACTTC
TRBV6-5,-,once,TRBJ1-1,CASRRGNTEAFF,TGTGCCAGCAGGCGAGGGAACACTGAAGCTTTCTTT
TRBV11-2,-,-,TRBJ2-6,CASSLSTGGANVLTF,TGTGCCAGCAGCTTAAGTACGGGTGGGGCCAACGTCCTGACTTTC
TRBV27,-,-,TRBJ2-1,CASSLGHNEQFF,TGTGCCAGCAGTTTGGGCCACAATGAGCAGTTCTTC
TRBV7-9,-,few,TRBJ2-2,CASSSVGDMNTGELFF,TGTGCCAGCAGCTCCGTGGGGGACATGAACACCGGGGAGCTGTTTTTT
TRBV18,-,-,TRBJ2-1,CASLETRQHEQFF,TGTGCCAGCCTAGAGACGCGTCAGCATGAGCAGTTCTTC
TRBV5-6,-,once,TRBJ2-7,CASSLEREQYF,TGTGCCAGCAGCTTGGAGAGAGAGCAGTACTTC
TRBV9,-,-,TRBJ2-7,CASSEDSSLYEQYF,TGTGCCAGCAGTGAAGACTCGTCCCTCTACGAGCAGTACTTC
TRBV11-2,TRBD1,-,TRBJ2-3,CASSAYRGDTQYF,TGTGCCAGCAGCGCCTACAGGGGGGATACGCAGTATTTT
TRBV10-3,-,-,TRBJ1-6,CAISESRSSYNSPLHF,TGTGCCATCAGTGAGTCACGAAGCTCCTATAATTCCCCCCTCCACTTT
TRBV10-3,TRBD2,-,TRBJ2-2,CAISDRRGAGELFF,TGTGCCATCAGTGATCGGCGGGGGGCCGGGGAGCTGTTTTTT
TRBV6-5,TRBD1,-,TRBJ1-1,CASSYSRRDRRTEAFF,TGTGCCAGCAGTTACTCGAGAAGGGACAGGAGGACTGAAGCTTTCTTT
TRBV9,-,-,TRBJ2-5,CASSGDEATQYF,TGTGCCAGCAGCGGCGACGAGGCGACCCAGTACTTC
TRBV7-3,TRBD2,once,TRBJ2-3,CASSLSAGGLGTDTQYF,TGTGCCAGCAGCTTAAGCGCGGGGGGGCTCGGAACAGATACGCAGTATTTT